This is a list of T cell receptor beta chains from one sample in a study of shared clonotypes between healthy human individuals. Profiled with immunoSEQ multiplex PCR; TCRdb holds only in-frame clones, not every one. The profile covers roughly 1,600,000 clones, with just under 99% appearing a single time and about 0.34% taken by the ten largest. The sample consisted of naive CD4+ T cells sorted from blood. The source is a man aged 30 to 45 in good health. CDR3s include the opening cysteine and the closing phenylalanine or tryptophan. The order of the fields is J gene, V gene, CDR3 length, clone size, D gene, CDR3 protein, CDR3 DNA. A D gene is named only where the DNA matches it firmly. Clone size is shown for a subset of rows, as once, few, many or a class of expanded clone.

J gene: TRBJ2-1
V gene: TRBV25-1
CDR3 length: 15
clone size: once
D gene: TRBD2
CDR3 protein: CASRKTSGIASEQFF
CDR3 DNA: TGTGCCAGCCGCAAGACTAGCGGGATAGCGAGTGAGCAGTTCTTC

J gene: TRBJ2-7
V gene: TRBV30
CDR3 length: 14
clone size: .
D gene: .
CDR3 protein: CAWAIGTDSYEQYF
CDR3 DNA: TGTGCCTGGGCGATCGGGACTGACTCCTACGAGCAGTACTTC

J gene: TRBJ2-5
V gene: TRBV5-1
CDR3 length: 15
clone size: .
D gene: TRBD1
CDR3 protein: CASSLAGTGEETQYF
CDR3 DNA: TGCGCCAGCAGCTTGGCCGGGACAGGGGAAGAGACCCAGTACTTC

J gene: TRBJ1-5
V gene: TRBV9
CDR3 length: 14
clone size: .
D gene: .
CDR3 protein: CASSVDGGYQPQHF
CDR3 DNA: TGTGCCAGCAGCGTAGATGGGGGCTATCAGCCCCAGCATTTT

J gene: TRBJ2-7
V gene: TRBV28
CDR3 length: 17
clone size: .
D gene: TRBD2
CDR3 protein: CASSLIGLAGAGYEQYF
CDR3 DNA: TGTGCCAGCAGTTTGATCGGGCTAGCGGGCGCCGGCTACGAGCAGTACTTC

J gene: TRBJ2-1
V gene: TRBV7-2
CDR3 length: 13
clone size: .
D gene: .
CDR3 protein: CASSTARSDNRFF
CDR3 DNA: TGTGCCAGCAGCACCGCGAGGAGTGACAATAGGTTCTTC

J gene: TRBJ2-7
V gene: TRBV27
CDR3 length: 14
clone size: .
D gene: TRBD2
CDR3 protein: CASRLLASPYEQYF
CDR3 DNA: TGTGCCAGCAGGCTACTAGCGAGCCCCTACGAGCAGTACTTC

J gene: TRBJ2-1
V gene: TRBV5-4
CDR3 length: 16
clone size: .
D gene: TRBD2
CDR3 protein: CASSQTSGPSYNEQFF
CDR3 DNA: TGTGCCAGCAGCCAGACTAGCGGGCCCTCCTACAATGAGCAGTTCTTC

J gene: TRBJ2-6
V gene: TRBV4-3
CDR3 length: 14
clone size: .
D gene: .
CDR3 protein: CASSQDSGANVLTF
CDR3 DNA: TGCGCCAGCAGCCAAGATAGTGGCGCCAACGTCCTGACTTTC

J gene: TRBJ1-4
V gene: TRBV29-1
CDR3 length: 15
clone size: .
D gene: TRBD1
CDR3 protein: CSALGTGEGDEKLFF
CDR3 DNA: TGCAGCGCTCTGGGGACAGGGGAGGGAGATGAAAAACTGTTTTTT

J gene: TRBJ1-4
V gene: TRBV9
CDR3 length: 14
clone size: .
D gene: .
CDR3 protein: CASSPRPGNEKLFF
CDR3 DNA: TGTGCCAGCAGCCCCCGTCCAGGAAACGAAAAACTGTTTTTT

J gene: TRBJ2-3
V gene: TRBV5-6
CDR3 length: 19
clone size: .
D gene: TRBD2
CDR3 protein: CASSLVGGGTSDKRDTQYF
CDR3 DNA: TGTGCCAGCAGCTTGGTCGGAGGAGGGACTAGCGACAAGAGGGATACGCAGTATTTT

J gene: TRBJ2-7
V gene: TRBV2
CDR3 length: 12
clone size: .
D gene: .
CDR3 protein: CASSEYRGEQYF
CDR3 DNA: TGTGCCAGCAGTGAATACCGAGGGGAGCAGTACTTC

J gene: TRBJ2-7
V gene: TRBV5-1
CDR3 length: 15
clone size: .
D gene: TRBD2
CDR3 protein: CASSHGLADPYEQYF
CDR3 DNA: TGCGCCAGCAGCCATGGACTAGCAGATCCCTACGAGCAGTACTTC

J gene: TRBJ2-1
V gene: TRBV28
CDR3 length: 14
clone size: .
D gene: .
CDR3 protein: CASSFPTKSNEQFF
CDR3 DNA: TGTGCCAGCAGTTTCCCCACCAAGTCCAATGAGCAGTTCTTC

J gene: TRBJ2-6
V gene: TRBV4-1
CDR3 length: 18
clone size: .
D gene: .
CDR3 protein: CASSHLLLGGSGANVLTF
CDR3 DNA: TGCGCCAGCAGCCACCTCCTCTTGGGGGGCTCAGGGGCCAACGTCCTGACTTTC

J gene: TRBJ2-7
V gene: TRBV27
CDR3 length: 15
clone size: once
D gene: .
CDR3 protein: CASSLLSVSSYEQYF
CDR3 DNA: TGTGCCAGCAGTTTATTGTCCGTGAGCTCCTACGAGCAGTACTTC

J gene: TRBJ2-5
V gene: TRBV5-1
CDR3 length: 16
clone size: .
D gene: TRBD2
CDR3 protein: CASSLTSGRDKETQYF
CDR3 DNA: TGCGCCAGCAGCTTAACTAGCGGGAGGGACAAAGAGACCCAGTACTTC

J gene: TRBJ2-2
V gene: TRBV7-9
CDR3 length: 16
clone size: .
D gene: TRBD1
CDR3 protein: CASSSFTGGLTGELFF
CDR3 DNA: TGTGCCAGCAGCTCATTTACAGGGGGCCTCACCGGGGAGCTGTTTTTT

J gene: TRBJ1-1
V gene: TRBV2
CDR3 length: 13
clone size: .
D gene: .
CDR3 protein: CASRDSGSTEAFF
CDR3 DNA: TGTGCCAGTAGGGATTCGGGGTCTACTGAAGCTTTCTTT

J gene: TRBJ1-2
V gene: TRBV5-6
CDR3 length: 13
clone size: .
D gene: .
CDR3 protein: CASSLFRNYGYTF
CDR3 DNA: TGTGCCAGCAGCTTGTTCCGTAACTATGGCTACACCTTC

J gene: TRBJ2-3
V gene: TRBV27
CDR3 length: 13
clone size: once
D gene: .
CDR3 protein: CASSFSNLDTQYF
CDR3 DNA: TGTGCCAGCAGTTTCTCTAACTTAGATACGCAGTATTTT

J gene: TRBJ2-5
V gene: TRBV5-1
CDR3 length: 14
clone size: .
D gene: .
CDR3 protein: CASSATGLQETQYF
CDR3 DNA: TGCGCCAGCAGCGCTACCGGCCTACAAGAGACCCAGTACTTC

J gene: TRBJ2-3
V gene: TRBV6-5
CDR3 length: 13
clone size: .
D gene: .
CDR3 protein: CASSYPGLDTQYF
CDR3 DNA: TGTGCCAGCAGTTACCCGGGACTAGATACGCAGTATTTT

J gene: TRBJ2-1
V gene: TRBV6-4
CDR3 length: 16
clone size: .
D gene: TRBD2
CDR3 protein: CASSSSGRAELDEQFF
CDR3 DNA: TGTGCCAGCAGTTCTAGCGGGAGGGCCGAGTTGGATGAGCAGTTCTTC

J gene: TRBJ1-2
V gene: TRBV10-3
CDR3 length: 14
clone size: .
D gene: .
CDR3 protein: CAIKPFGVNYGYTF
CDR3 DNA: TGTGCCATAAAGCCTTTCGGGGTTAACTATGGCTACACCTTC